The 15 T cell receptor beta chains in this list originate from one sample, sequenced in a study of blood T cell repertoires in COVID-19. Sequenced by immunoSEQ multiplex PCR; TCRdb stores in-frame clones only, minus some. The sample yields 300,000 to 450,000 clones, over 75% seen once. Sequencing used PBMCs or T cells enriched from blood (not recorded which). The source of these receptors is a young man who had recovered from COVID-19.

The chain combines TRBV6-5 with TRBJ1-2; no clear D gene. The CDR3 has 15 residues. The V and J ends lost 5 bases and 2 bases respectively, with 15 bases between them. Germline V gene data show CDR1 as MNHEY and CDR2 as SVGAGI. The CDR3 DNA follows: TGTGCCAGCAGTAGCGTGGCTGGCAGCAACTATGGCTACACCTTC. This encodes CASSSVAGSNYGYTF.

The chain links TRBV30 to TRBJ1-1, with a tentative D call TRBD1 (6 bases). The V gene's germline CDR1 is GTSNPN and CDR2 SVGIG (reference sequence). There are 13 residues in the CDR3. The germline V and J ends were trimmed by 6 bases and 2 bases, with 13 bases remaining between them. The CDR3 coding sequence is TGTGCCTGTGACAGGTCCCTTAACACTGAAGCTTTCTTT. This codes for CACDRSLNTEAFF.

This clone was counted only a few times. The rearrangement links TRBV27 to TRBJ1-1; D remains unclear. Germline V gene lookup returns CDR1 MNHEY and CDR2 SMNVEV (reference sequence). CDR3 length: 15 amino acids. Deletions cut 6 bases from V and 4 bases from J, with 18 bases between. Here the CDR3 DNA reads TGTGCCAGCAGCGGAGGAGGAGGGTTGGTCACTGAAGCTTTCTTT. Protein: CASSGGGGLVTEAFF.

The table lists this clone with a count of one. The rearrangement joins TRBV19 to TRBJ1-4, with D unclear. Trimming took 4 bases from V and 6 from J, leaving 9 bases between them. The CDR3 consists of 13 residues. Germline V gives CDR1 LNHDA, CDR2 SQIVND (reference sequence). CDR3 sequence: CASSTLRDEKLFF. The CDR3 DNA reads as TGTGCCAGTAGTACCTTGAGGGATGAAAAACTGTTTTTT.

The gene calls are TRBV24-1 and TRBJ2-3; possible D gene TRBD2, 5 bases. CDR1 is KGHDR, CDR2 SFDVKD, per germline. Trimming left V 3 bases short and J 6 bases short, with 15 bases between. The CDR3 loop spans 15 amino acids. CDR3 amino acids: CATSDVGFEGDTQYF. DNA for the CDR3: TGTGCCACCAGTGATGTAGGGTTTGAGGGCGATACGCAGTATTTT.

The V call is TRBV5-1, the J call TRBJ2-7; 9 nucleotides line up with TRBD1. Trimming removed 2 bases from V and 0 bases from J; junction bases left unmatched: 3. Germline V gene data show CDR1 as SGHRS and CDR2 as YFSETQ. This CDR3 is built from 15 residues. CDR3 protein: CASSLGGQGSYEQYF. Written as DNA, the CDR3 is TGCGCCAGCAGCTTAGGGGGACAGGGCTCCTACGAGCAGTACTTC.

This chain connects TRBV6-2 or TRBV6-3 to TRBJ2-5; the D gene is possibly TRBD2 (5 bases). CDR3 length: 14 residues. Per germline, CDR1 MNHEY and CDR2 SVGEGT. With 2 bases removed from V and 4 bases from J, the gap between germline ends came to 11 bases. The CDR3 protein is CASSYTGNRETQYF. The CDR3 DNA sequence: TGTGCCAGCAGTTACACCGGGAATCGAGAGACCCAGTACTTC.

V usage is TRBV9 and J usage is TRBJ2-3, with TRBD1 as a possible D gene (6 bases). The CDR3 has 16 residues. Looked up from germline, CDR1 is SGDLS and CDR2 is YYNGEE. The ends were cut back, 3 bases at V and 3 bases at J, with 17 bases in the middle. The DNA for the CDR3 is TGTGCCAGCAGCGCGTTACAGGGTCTTCGGACAGATACGCAGTATTTT. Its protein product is CASSALQGLRTDTQYF.

CDR3 amino acids: CASSLSRGLNTEAFF. CDR3 coding DNA: TGTGCCAGCAGTTTATCTCGGGGTTTGAACACTGAAGCTTTCTTT. V gene TRBV27 combines with J gene TRBJ1-1; D not certain. The CDR3 totals 15 residues. Germline V lookup: CDR1 MNHEY, CDR2 SMNVEV (reference sequence). Trimming cost V 0 bases and J 0 bases, with 8 bases left between them.

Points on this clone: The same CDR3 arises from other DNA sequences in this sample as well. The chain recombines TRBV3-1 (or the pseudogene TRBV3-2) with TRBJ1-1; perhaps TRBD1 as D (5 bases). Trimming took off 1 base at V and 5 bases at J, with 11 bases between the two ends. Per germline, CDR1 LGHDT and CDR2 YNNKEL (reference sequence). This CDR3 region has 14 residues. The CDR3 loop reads CASSQVGGGTEAFF. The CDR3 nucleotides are TGTGCCAGCAGCCAAGTCGGGGGAGGGACTGAAGCTTTCTTT.

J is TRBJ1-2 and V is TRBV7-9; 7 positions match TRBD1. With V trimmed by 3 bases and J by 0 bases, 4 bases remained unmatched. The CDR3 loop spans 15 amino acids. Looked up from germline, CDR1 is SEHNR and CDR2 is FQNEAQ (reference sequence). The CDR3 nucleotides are TGTGCCAGCAGCTTGCTGGGGACAGCTAACTATGGCTACACCTTC. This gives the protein CASSLLGTANYGYTF.

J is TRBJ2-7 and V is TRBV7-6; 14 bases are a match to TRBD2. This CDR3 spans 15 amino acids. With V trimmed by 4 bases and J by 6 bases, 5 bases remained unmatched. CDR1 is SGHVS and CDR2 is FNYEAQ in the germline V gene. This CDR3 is CASSSGLAGVGEQYF. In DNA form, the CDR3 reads TGTGCCAGCAGCTCGGGACTAGCGGGGGTAGGCGAGCAGTACTTC.

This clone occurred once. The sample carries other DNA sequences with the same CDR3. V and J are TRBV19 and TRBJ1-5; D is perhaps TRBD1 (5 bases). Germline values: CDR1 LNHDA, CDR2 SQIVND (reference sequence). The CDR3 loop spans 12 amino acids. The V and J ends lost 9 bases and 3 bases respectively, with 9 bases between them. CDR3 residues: CASRQPNQPQHF. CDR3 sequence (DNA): TGTGCCAGCAGACAGCCCAATCAGCCCCAGCATTTT.

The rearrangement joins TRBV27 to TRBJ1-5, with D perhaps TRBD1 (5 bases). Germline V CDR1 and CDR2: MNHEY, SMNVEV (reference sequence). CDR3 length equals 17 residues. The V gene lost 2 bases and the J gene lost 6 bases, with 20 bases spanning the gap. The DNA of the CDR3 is TGTGCCAGCAGTTTACAATACTCAGGGATTTGGCCTCAGCCCCAGCATTTT. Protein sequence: CASSLQYSGIWPQPQHF.

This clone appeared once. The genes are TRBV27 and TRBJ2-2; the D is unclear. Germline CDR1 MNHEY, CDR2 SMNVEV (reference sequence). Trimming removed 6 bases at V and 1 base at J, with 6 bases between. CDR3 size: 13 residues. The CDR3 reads CASSLLNTGELFF. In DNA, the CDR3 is TGTGCCAGCAGCCTTCTGAACACCGGGGAGCTGTTTTTT.